A selection of T cell receptor beta chains follows, all from one sample in a study of shared clonotypes between healthy human individuals. Method: immunoSEQ multiplex PCR; TCRdb's copy keeps in-frame clones and lacks some. The sample includes roughly 1,500,000 clones, approximately 98.5% of them seen just once. The sequenced sample consisted of naive CD4+ T cells sorted from blood. These receptors were collected from a man aged 25-40 years in good health. Each CDR3 is given with its conserved first and last residue. A D gene is named only where the DNA matches it firmly. Clone size, where shown, is once, few, many, or a class for clones that have expanded.

.	TRBV5-1	TRBD2	TRBJ2-3	TGCGCCAGCAGTAGCGGGAGGGCCGGTGGAGATACGCAGTATTTT	CASSSGRAGGDTQYF
.	TRBV30	.	TRBJ1-1	TGTGCCTGGAGTGTTGGCAGGGCGCATTTTAGCACTGAAGCTTTCTTT	CAWSVGRAHFSTEAFF
.	TRBV4-3	TRBD2	TRBJ2-2	TGCGCCAGCAGCCAAGTTTTAGCGGGAGGGCCGCTCACCGGGGAGCTGTTTTTT	CASSQVLAGGPLTGELFF
.	TRBV18	TRBD1	TRBJ2-7	TGTGCCAGCTCACCAAAGACAGGGGGGTACGAGCAGTACTTC	CASSPKTGGYEQYF
.	TRBV5-4	.	TRBJ1-4	TGTGCCAGCAGCTCGCGGGGGTTTTTAGGAACTAATGAAAAACTGTTTTTT	CASSSRGFLGTNEKLFF
.	TRBV10-2	TRBD2	TRBJ2-1	TGCGCCAGCATCTCTAGCGGGAGGAACAATGAGCAGTTCTTC	CASISSGRNNEQFF
.	TRBV9	TRBD1	TRBJ2-1	TGTGCCAGCAGCTCCCACTCCGGGACAGGGACCAATGAGCAGTTCTTC	CASSSHSGTGTNEQFF
once	TRBV2	TRBD2	TRBJ2-5	TGTGCCAGCAGTAGTACTAGCGGGGGTGAGACCCAGTACTTC	CASSSTSGGETQYF
.	TRBV19	TRBD1	TRBJ1-5	TGTGCCAGCTCACCGCAGGGGGAGAATAGCAATCAGCCCCAGCATTTT	CASSPQGENSNQPQHF
.	TRBV19	.	TRBJ2-3	TGTGCCAGTAGTATGAGGGGATCTTCCGATACGCAGTATTTT	CASSMRGSSDTQYF
.	TRBV7-2	TRBD1	TRBJ2-7	TGTGCCAGCAGCTATTCAGGGACAGGAGGTGAGCAGTACTTC	CASSYSGTGGEQYF
.	TRBV6-1	.	TRBJ2-3	TGTGCCAGCAGCATTCGGCAGGGTCAGATGGATACGCAGTATTTT	CASSIRQGQMDTQYF
.	TRBV7-2	.	TRBJ2-1	TGTGCCAGCAGCTTTTCAGGTAGCTCCTACAATGAGCAGTTCTTC	CASSFSGSSYNEQFF
.	TRBV27	.	TRBJ1-5	TGTGCCAGCAGTTTCAGGGTGGGGACCTTACCTTATCAGCCCCAGCATTTT	CASSFRVGTLPYQPQHF
.	TRBV7-2	TRBD2	TRBJ2-2	TGTGCCAGCAGCCAGCAGCCCGTCTTAGCGGGGTACACCGGGGAGCTGTTTTTT	CASSQQPVLAGYTGELFF
.	TRBV13	.	TRBJ2-7	TGTGCCAGCAGCCTCGGGGTAGGGGCCCTGAGCTCCTACGAGCAGTACTTC	CASSLGVGALSSYEQYF
.	TRBV6-5	.	TRBJ2-4	TGTGCCAGCAGTCAATGGGGAACAGGGAAAAACATTCAGTACTTC	CASSQWGTGKNIQYF
.	TRBV18	.	TRBJ2-7	TGTGCCAGCTCACCGCCAGGGGCCTACGAGCAGTACTTC	CASSPPGAYEQYF
.	TRBV7-2	.	TRBJ1-2	TGTGCCAGCAGAGCGGCATCCTATGGCTACACCTTC	CASRAASYGYTF
.	TRBV19	TRBD2	TRBJ2-2	TGTGCCAGTAGGGAGGACTTTGGGCGGGAGGACACCGGGGAGCTGTTTTTT	CASREDFGREDTGELFF
.	TRBV4-2	.	TRBJ1-4	TGTGCCAGCAGTCACGGATGGGAGGGTAATGAAAAACTGTTTTTT	CASSHGWEGNEKLFF
.	TRBV11-3	.	TRBJ1-1	TGTGCCAGCAGTCAAGGAGTTGGGAGGACTGAAGCTTTCTTT	CASSQGVGRTEAFF
once	TRBV5-1	TRBD2	TRBJ2-2	TGCGCCAGCAGCTTGCGGGGGGAGGACACCGGGGAGCTGTTTTTT	CASSLRGEDTGELFF
.	TRBV6-1	.	TRBJ2-2	TGTGCCAGCAGTGAAGGCTGGCACACCGGGGAGCTGTTTTTT	CASSEGWHTGELFF
.	TRBV28	.	TRBJ1-5	TGTGCCAGCAGAGCGACAGTTAGCAATCAGCCCCAGCATTTT	CASRATVSNQPQHF
once	TRBV15	.	TRBJ1-1	TGTGCCACCAGCAGAGTTTCGGGACACCCGAACACTGAAGCTTTCTTT	CATSRVSGHPNTEAFF
.	TRBV28	.	TRBJ2-7	TGTGCCAGCAGTGTAGGACAGCTCTACGAGCAGTACTTC	CASSVGQLYEQYF
.	TRBV28	.	TRBJ2-7	TGTGCCAGCAGTTTTTTACCGGGAAAGACCTACGAGCAGTACTTC	CASSFLPGKTYEQYF
.	TRBV7-6	.	TRBJ2-2	TGTGCCAGCAGCTTAGTGGCTAGCGTAAACACCGGGGAGCTGTTTTTT	CASSLVASVNTGELFF
once	TRBV2	TRBD1	TRBJ2-7	TGTGCCAGCAGGAGGACAGGGTTTACCTACGAGCAGTACTTC	CASRRTGFTYEQYF
.	TRBV5-5	.	TRBJ1-1	TGTGCCAGCAGCTTGTCAGAATACTTCACTGAAGCTTTCTTT	CASSLSEYFTEAFF
once	TRBV7-9	TRBD2	TRBJ2-7	TGTGCCATCCGCGGGAGGGCCTACGAGCAGTACTTC	CAIRGRAYEQYF
.	TRBV29-1	.	TRBJ2-3	TGCAGCCCCCGGGTTGGCACAGATACGCAGTATTTT	CSPRVGTDTQYF
once	TRBV2	.	TRBJ1-5	TGTGCCAGCAGTTGGGAGGGGGACCAGCCCCAGCATTTT	CASSWEGDQPQHF
.	TRBV30	TRBD1	TRBJ2-7	TGTGCCTGGAGCATACAGGGGTTTACACTCGAGCAGTACTTC	CAWSIQGFTLEQYF
once	TRBV25-1	.	TRBJ2-7	TGTGCCAGCAGTCTTGGTTCCATACCTCCCTACGAGCAGTACTTC	CASSLGSIPPYEQYF
.	TRBV28	TRBD1	TRBJ1-3	TGTGCCAGCAGTGATCTGAGGGGGCCCTCTGGAAACACCATATATTTT	CASSDLRGPSGNTIYF
.	TRBV6-5	.	TRBJ1-1	TGTGCCACCCGATCGGGGTTTGAAGCTTTCTTT	CATRSGFEAFF
once	TRBV6-1	.	TRBJ2-5	TGTGCCAGCAGTGAAGCCGTAGGGACTTTAGGGGGGACCCAGTACTTC	CASSEAVGTLGGTQYF
.	TRBV5-1	.	TRBJ2-3	TGCGCCAGCAGCTTGGGTCAGGGTCCGGGCACAGATACGCAGTATTTT	CASSLGQGPGTDTQYF
.	TRBV2	TRBD1	TRBJ1-1	TGTGCCAGCAGGCGCGAGGGGCAGGGGGACACTGAAGCTTTCTTT	CASRREGQGDTEAFF